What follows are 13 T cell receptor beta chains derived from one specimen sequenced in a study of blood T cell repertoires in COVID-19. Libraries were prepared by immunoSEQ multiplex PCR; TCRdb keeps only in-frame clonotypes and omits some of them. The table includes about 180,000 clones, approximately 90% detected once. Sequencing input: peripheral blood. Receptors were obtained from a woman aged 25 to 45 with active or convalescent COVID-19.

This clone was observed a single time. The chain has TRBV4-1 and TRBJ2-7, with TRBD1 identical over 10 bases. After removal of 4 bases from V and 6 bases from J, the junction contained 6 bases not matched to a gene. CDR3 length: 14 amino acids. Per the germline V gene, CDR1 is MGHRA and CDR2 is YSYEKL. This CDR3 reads CASSPGQGEVEQYF. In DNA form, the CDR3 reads TGCGCCAGCAGCCCCGGACAGGGGGAGGTCGAGCAGTACTTC.

The DNA of the CDR3 is TGTGCCACCAGCAGGGAGGACAGGCCCGGCGGGGAGCTGTTTTTT. It codes for CATSREDRPGGELFF. V and J are TRBV15 and TRBJ2-2, with 7 bases identical to TRBD1. The V gene end was trimmed by 3 bases and the J gene end by 7 bases; junction bases not matched to a gene: 8. From germline, CDR1 is LNHNV and CDR2 YYDKDF (reference sequence). The CDR3 is 15 residues long.

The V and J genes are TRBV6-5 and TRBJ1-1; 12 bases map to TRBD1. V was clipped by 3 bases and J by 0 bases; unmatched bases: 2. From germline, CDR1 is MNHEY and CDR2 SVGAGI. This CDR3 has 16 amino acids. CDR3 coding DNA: TGTGCCAGCAGTTATCGGGACAGGGGGCTGAACACTGAAGCTTTCTTT. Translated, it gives CASSYRDRGLNTEAFF.

DNA of the CDR3: TGTGCCAGTATGACAGGGAAGACCTACAATGAGCAGTTCTTC. This codes for CASMTGKTYNEQFF. This chain uses TRBV19 with TRBJ2-1, with 7 bases fitting TRBD1. The CDR3 is made up of 14 amino acids. Germline CDR1 reads LNHDA; CDR2 reads SQIVND (reference sequence). V gave up 7 bases and J gave up 2 bases; unmatched junction bases: 5.

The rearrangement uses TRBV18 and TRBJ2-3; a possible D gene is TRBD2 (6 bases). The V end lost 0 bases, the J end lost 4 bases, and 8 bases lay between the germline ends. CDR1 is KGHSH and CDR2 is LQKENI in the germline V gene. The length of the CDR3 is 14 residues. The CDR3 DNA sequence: TGTGCCAGCTCACCACCGTGGGGGGCAGATACGCAGTATTTT. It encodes CASSPPWGADTQYF.

The CDR3 is CASSLSSLAGAYNEQFF. The CDR3 DNA sequence: TGCGCCAGCAGCTTGTCCTCTCTAGCGGGAGCTTACAATGAGCAGTTCTTC. This chain uses TRBV5-1 with TRBJ2-1; TRBD2 aligns across 10 bases. In germline, CDR1 is SGHRS, CDR2 YFSETQ. The V and J ends lost 1 base and 4 bases, in that order; junction bases with no gene match: 8. This CDR3 region has 17 residues.

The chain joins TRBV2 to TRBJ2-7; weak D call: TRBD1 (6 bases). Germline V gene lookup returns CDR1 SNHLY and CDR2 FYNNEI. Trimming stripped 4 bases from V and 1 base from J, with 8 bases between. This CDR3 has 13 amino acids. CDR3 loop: CASSGGQSYEQYF. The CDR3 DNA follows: TGTGCCAGCAGTGGTGGACAGTCCTACGAGCAGTACTTC.

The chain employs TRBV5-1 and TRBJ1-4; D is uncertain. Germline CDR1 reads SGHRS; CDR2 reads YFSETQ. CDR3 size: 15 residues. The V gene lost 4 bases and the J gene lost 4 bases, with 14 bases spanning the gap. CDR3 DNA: TGCGCCAGCAGCCCGAGACAATCAGTTAATGAAAAACTGTTTTTT. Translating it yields CASSPRQSVNEKLFF.

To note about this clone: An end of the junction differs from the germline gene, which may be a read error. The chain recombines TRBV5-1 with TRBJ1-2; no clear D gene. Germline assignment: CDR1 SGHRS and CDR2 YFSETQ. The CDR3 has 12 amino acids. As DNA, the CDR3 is TGCGCCAGCAGCTACGGACGTGAGGGCTGCACCTTC. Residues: CASSYGREGCTF.

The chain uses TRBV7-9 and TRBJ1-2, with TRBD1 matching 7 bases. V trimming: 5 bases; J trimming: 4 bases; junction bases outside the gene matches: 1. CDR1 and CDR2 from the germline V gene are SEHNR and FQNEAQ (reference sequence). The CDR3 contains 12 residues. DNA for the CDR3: TGTGCCAGCAGCCGGGACAGCTATGGCTACACCTTC. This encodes CASSRDSYGYTF. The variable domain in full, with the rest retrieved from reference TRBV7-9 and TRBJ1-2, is DTGVSQNPRHKITKRGQNVTFRCDPISEHNRLYWYRQTLGQGPEFLTYFQNEAQLEKSRLLSDRFSAERPKGSFSTLEIQRTEQGDSAMYLCASSRDSYGYTFGSGTRLTVV.

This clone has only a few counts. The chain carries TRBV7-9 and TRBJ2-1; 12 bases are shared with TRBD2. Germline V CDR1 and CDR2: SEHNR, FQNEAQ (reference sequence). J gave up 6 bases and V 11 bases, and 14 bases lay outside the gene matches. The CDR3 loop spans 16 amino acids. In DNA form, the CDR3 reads TGTGCCGAGGGAACCCCGACTAGCGGGAGTTTCAATGAGCAGTTCTTC. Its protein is CAEGTPTSGSFNEQFF.

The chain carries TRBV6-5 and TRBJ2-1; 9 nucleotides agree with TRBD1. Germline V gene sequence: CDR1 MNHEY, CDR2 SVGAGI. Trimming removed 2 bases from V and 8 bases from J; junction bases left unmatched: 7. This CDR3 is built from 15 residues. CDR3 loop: CASSYAPTGGDEQFF. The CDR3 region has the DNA TGTGCCAGCAGTTACGCCCCAACAGGGGGCGATGAGCAGTTCTTC.

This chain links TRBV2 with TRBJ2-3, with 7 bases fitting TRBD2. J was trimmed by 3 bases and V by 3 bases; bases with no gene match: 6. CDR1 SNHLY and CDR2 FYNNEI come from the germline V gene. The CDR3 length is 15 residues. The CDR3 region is CASSEYLAETDTQYF. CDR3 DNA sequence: TGTGCCAGCAGTGAGTACCTAGCGGAAACAGATACGCAGTATTTT.